One and the same sample provided the 10 T cell receptor beta chains below, sequenced in a study of shared clonotypes between healthy human individuals (dated by TCRdb to the early 2020s). CD8 naive samples consisted of CD45RO-negative cells that were positively selected for CCR7, yielding a CD45RA+CCR7+ population without TemRA cells. The receptor library was made with the immunoSEQ multiplex PCR assay. In its TCRdb copy, this immuneACCESS table keeps in-frame sequences only and misses some clones. Where compared with another copy, unresolved V genes explain less than half of these, and the others have no known cause. Here the sample has 550,000 to 750,000 clones; 95% to 96% occur a single time. The ten largest make up around 0.097% of the sample. The material sequenced was naive CD8+ T cells sorted from blood. Interpreted using the paper, the cell subset or site label stands for: CD45RA+CCR7+. These receptors were taken from a woman between 25 and 40 years old in good health.

This sequence joins TRBV18 and TRBJ2-5; D gene uncertain. Germline assignment: CDR1 KGHSH and CDR2 LQKENI. Trimming pared 3 bases from V and 5 bases from J, leaving 13 bases between. The CDR3 extends over 14 amino acids. CDR3 sequence (DNA): TGTGCCAGCTCACCGCAAGGCGAGTGGGAGACCCAGTACTTC. Amino acids: CASSPQGEWETQYF. The entire variable domain, with the rest obtained from reference TRBV18 and TRBJ2-5, is as follows: NAGVMQNPRHLVRRRGQEARLRCSPMKGHSHVYWYRQLPEEGLKFMVYLQKENIIDESGMPKERFSAEFPKEGPSILRIQQVVRGDSAAYFCASSPQGEWETQYFGPGTRLLVL.

This chain joins TRBV5-4 and TRBJ2-2; 7 positions agree with TRBD1. The CDR3 length is 16 residues. From germline, CDR1 is SGHNT and CDR2 YYREEE (reference sequence). The J segment lost 2 bases and the V segment lost 6 bases, leaving 10 bases of the junction unmatched. The CDR3 DNA sequence: TGTGCCAGCACCGATCTAGGGACAGCTAACACCGGGGAGCTGTTTTTT. It encodes CASTDLGTANTGELFF.

The chain links TRBV19 to TRBJ2-3, with a possible D match to TRBD2 (6 bases). CDR3 length equals 15 residues. V lost 8 bases, J lost 0 bases, and 15 bases lay in between. The germline V gene has CDR1 LNHDA and CDR2 SQIVND (reference sequence). This chain's CDR3 is CASGRGGASTDTQYF. CDR3 nucleotides: TGTGCCAGTGGTAGGGGAGGAGCCAGCACAGATACGCAGTATTTT.

In its sample, this clone was seen once. This chain links TRBV6-1 with TRBJ2-7, with 8 bases identical to TRBD2. Trimming removed 3 bases from V and 0 bases from J; junction bases left unmatched: 7. The germline CDR1 and CDR2 sequences are MNHNS and SASEGT. The CDR3 spans 16 residues. CDR3 nucleotide sequence: TGTGCCAGCAGTGACGGACGGGAGGGGAGCTCCTACGAGCAGTACTTC. This sequence encodes CASSDGREGSSYEQYF.

The rearrangement links TRBV13 to TRBJ2-7; the match to TRBD2 covers 11 bases. V gave up 5 bases and J gave up 4 bases; unmatched junction bases: 4. Germline CDR1 is PRHDT and CDR2 is FYEKMQ (reference sequence). The CDR3 is made up of 14 amino acids. The CDR3 reads CASSQTSGSYEQYF. CDR3 nucleotide sequence: TGTGCCAGCAGCCAAACTAGCGGGAGTTACGAGCAGTACTTC.

The chain recombines TRBV27 with TRBJ2-7; the D gene is possibly TRBD2 (6 bases). CDR3 size: 14 residues. Per the germline V gene, CDR1 is MNHEY and CDR2 is SMNVEV (reference sequence). Trimming took off 6 bases at V and 0 bases at J, with 12 bases between the two ends. CDR3 protein: CASRDLASSYEQYF. The DNA for the CDR3 is TGTGCCAGCAGAGACCTAGCGAGCTCCTACGAGCAGTACTTC.

The chain has TRBV27 and TRBJ1-2, with D maybe TRBD1 (6 bases). V was cut by 4 bases and J by 3 bases, with 12 bases left in between. CDR1 is MNHEY and CDR2 is SMNVEV in the germline V gene (reference sequence). The CDR3 totals 14 residues. CDR3 DNA sequence: TGTGCCAGCAGTTATACAGGGTCGGACTATGGCTACACCTTC. It yields the protein CASSYTGSDYGYTF.

V is TRBV29-1 and J is TRBJ2-2; 8 bases map to TRBD1. V gave up 4 bases and J gave up 4 bases; unmatched junction bases: 11. This CDR3 is 16 amino acids long. In germline, CDR1 is SQVTM, CDR2 ANQGSEA. CDR3 sequence reads: CSVGDYEQGGTGELFF. CDR3 bases: TGCAGCGTTGGAGATTATGAACAGGGGGGCACCGGGGAGCTGTTTTTT.

The rearrangement uses TRBV19 and TRBJ1-1; D uncertain. The CDR3 covers 15 residues. Trimming removed 6 bases at V and 0 bases at J, with 14 bases between. From germline, CDR1 is LNHDA and CDR2 SQIVND (reference sequence). CDR3 coding DNA: TGTGCCAGTAGCATCGGGGTTGTCCTGAACACTGAAGCTTTCTTT. It encodes CASSIGVVLNTEAFF.

This chain uses TRBV5-8 with TRBJ2-7; 9 nucleotides agree with TRBD1. CDR3 length: 14 amino acids. V gave up 2 bases and J gave up 5 bases; unmatched junction bases: 5. The germline gives CDR1 SGHTS, CDR2 YDEGEE. The chain's CDR3 is CASSFGTGYHEQYF. For the CDR3, the DNA is TGTGCCAGCAGCTTTGGGACAGGGTACCACGAGCAGTACTTC. Drawing the rest from reference TRBV5-8 and TRBJ2-7, the complete variable domain is EAGVTQSPTHLIKTRGQQATLRCSPISGHTSVYWYQQALGLGLQFLLWYDEGEERNRGNFPPRFSGRQFPNYSSELNVNALELEDSALYLCASSFGTGYHEQYFGPGTRLTVT.